The 18 T cell receptor beta chains in this list originate from one sample, sequenced in a study of blood T cell repertoires in COVID-19. Here immunoSEQ multiplex PCR was the method, and the copy in TCRdb shows in-frame clones only, minus some. Among around 280,000 clones listed, around 90% were seen once. The specimen sequenced was peripheral blood. The origin of the receptors is a woman between 50 and 59 years old who had recovered from COVID-19.

V usage is TRBV20-1 and J usage is TRBJ2-3; D perhaps matches TRBD2 (5 bases). Germline CDR1 DFQATT, CDR2 SNEGSKA (reference sequence). V gave up 7 bases and J gave up 0 bases, with 5 bases separating them. This CDR3 region has 11 residues. In DNA form, the CDR3 reads TGCAGTGGGGAGAGCACAGATACGCAGTATTTT. It is translated as CSGESTDTQYF.

The rearrangement links TRBV7-8 to TRBJ1-5, with 8 bases matching TRBD1. The CDR3 is made up of 15 amino acids. V dropped 4 bases and J dropped 6; count of bases not matched to a gene: 8. Germline loops: CDR1 SGHVS, CDR2 FQNEAQ. Here the CDR3 reads CASSSNRDRTQPQHF. Written as DNA, the CDR3 is TGTGCCAGCAGCTCAAACCGGGACAGGACTCAGCCCCAGCATTTT.

The gene calls are TRBV29-1 and TRBJ1-3, with 7 bases fitting TRBD1. The junction had 6 bases not matched to a gene; V was cut back by 4 bases and J by 0 bases. The CDR3 length is 15 residues. From germline, CDR1 is SQVTM and CDR2 ANQGSEA. CDR3 nucleotides: TGCAGCGTTGCAAGGGACAGCAACTCTGGAAACACCATATATTTT. Protein sequence: CSVARDSNSGNTIYF.

The CDR3 spells CASTLDVRDEQYF. DNA for the CDR3: TGTGCCAGCACCCTGGACGTGAGGGACGAGCAGTACTTC. This sequence joins TRBV7-8 and TRBJ2-7; possibly TRBD2 for D (5 bases). Trimming pared 7 bases from V and 5 bases from J, leaving 15 bases between. CDR3 size: 13 residues. Per the germline V gene, CDR1 is SGHVS and CDR2 is FQNEAQ.

This chain joins TRBV11-2 and TRBJ1-1; 7 bases align to TRBD1. The CDR3 is 13 amino acids. Germline assignment: CDR1 SGHAT and CDR2 FQNNGV. V trimming: 1 base; J trimming: 5 bases; junction bases outside the gene matches: 1. CDR3 in DNA: TGTGCCAGCAGCTTAGTCAGGGGGACTGAAGCTTTCTTT. It yields the protein CASSLVRGTEAFF.

V and J are TRBV9 and TRBJ1-1; D uncertain. Looked up from germline, CDR1 is SGDLS and CDR2 is YYNGEE. CDR3 length: 17 residues. Between the trimmed V and J ends, which lost 4 bases and 5 bases, there was a span of 24 bases. The CDR3 here is CASSTHRLNWRKTEAFF. CDR3 DNA sequence: TGTGCCAGCAGCACGCACCGACTAAATTGGAGGAAGACTGAAGCTTTCTTT.

V gene TRBV28 combines with J gene TRBJ2-5, with 10 bases that match TRBD2. CDR3 length: 15 residues. V gave up 10 bases and J gave up 6 bases; unmatched junction bases: 14. Germline V CDR1 and CDR2: MDHEN, SYDVKM. CDR3 DNA: TGTGCCATCTCCCGGGGCCAGCGGGGGGGCCAGACCCAGTACTTC. Encoded protein: CAISRGQRGGQTQYF.

This clone appeared a few times. The chain couples TRBV30 to TRBJ1-5; TRBD1 matches at 8 bases. CDR3 length: 16 amino acids. V was pared by 2 bases and J by 9 bases, with 15 bases of the junction left unmatched. Germline CDR1 is GTSNPN and CDR2 is SVGIG (reference sequence). The CDR3 DNA reads TGTGCCTGGAGTCCTGGAACCGGGACAGGAAGAGGGCCCCAGCATTTT. Translation gives CAWSPGTGTGRGPQHF. The variable domain in full, with the rest retrieved from reference TRBV30 and TRBJ1-5, is SQTIHQWPATLVQPVGSPLSLECTVEGTSNPNLYWYRQAAGRGLQLLFYSVGIGQISSEVPQNLSASRPQDRQFILSSKKLLLSDSGFYLCAWSPGTGTGRGPQHFGDGTRLSIL.

This chain connects TRBV19 to TRBJ2-7, with TRBD1 matching 7 bases. V trimming: 1 base; J trimming: 2 bases; junction bases outside the gene matches: 5. Germline V gene data show CDR1 as LNHDA and CDR2 as SQIVND (reference sequence). The CDR3 covers 15 residues. CDR3 sequence: CASSIVGGQPYEQYF. Written as DNA, the CDR3 is TGTGCCAGTAGTATAGTAGGGGGACAGCCCTACGAGCAGTACTTC.

The rearrangement uses TRBV11-2 and TRBJ2-3; no definite D call. CDR3 length: 15 residues. Germline loops: CDR1 SGHAT, CDR2 FQNNGV. Deletions cut 5 bases from V and 6 bases from J, with 18 bases between. The CDR3 DNA follows: TGTGCCAGCAGCCAACAACAATCTCTCGGGGATACGCAGTATTTT. The encoded protein is CASSQQQSLGDTQYF.

The chain couples TRBV9 to TRBJ2-2; 9 bases match TRBD1. With V trimmed by 3 bases and J by 6 bases, 6 bases remained unmatched. This CDR3 region has 15 residues. Germline loops: CDR1 SGDLS, CDR2 YYNGEE. The CDR3 loop is CASSARQGVAGELFF. The DNA of the CDR3 is TGTGCCAGCAGCGCCCGACAGGGGGTAGCCGGGGAGCTGTTTTTT.

V usage is TRBV5-5 and J usage is TRBJ1-4; 8 bases align to TRBD1. J gave up 7 bases and V 3 bases, and 8 bases lay outside the gene matches. CDR3 length: 15 amino acids. CDR1 and CDR2 from the germline V gene are SGHKS and YYEKEE (reference sequence). This CDR3 is CASSSGQGWTEKLFF. The CDR3 DNA is TGTGCCAGCAGCTCCGGACAGGGCTGGACTGAAAAACTGTTTTTT. The full variable domain, completed using reference TRBV5-5 and TRBJ1-4, is DAGVTQSPTHLIKTRGQQVTLRCSPISGHKSVSWYQQVLGQGPQFIFQYYEKEERGRGNFPDRFSARQFPNYSSELNVNALLLGDSALYLCASSSGQGWTEKLFFGSGTQLSVL.

The rearrangement joins TRBV7-8 to TRBJ2-7; TRBD2 might be the D (5 bases). The CDR3 sequence is 16 residues long. From germline, CDR1 is SGHVS and CDR2 FQNEAQ. Trimming pared 5 bases from V and 3 bases from J, leaving 20 bases between. The CDR3 loop is CASSRRESSTGYEQYF. The CDR3, as DNA: TGTGCCAGCAGCCGAAGAGAATCTAGCACGGGCTACGAGCAGTACTTC.

On this clone: Other DNA sequences of this sample code for an identical CDR3. V and J are TRBV9 and TRBJ2-7, with 8 bases that match TRBD1. From germline, CDR1 is SGDLS and CDR2 YYNGEE. The length of the CDR3 is 14 residues. Losses at the gene ends were 0 bases for V and 3 bases for J; bases not matched to a gene: 2. Here the CDR3 reads CASSVATGGYEQYF. The CDR3 DNA follows: TGTGCCAGCAGCGTAGCTACAGGGGGCTACGAGCAGTACTTC.

This clone has a single count. V is TRBV13 and J is TRBJ2-3; a possible D gene is TRBD1 (5 bases). The CDR3 consists of 14 residues. The ends were cut back, 0 bases at V and 1 base at J, with 5 bases in the middle. The germline gives CDR1 PRHDT, CDR2 FYEKMQ (reference sequence). The CDR3, as DNA: TGTGCCAGCAGCTTAGGACAGGGCACAGATACGCAGTATTTT. As protein: CASSLGQGTDTQYF.

The chain has TRBV4-3 and TRBJ2-2; no clear D gene. V was trimmed by 5 bases and J by 2 bases, leaving 9 bases between them. Per germline, CDR1 LGHNA and CDR2 YSLEER. The CDR3 runs to 14 residues. DNA of the CDR3: TGCGCCAGCAGCTACGACATAAACACCGGGGAGCTGTTTTTT. Translation: CASSYDINTGELFF.

This chain connects TRBV7-8 to TRBJ1-2; the D gene is possibly TRBD1 (6 bases). Germline loops: CDR1 SGHVS, CDR2 FQNEAQ. V was clipped by 5 bases and J by 3 bases, with 19 bases between them. The CDR3 spans 16 residues. The CDR3 DNA sequence: TGTGCCAGCAGCCCGGCCGTTGGGGGCCTGGACTATGGCTACACCTTC. Protein: CASSPAVGGLDYGYTF. Filled out from reference TRBV7-8 and TRBJ1-2, the complete variable domain reads GAGVSQSPRYKVAKRGQDVALRCDPISGHVSLFWYQQALGQGPEFLTYFQNEAQLDKSGLPSDRFFAERPEGSVSTLKIQRTQQEDSAVYLCASSPAVGGLDYGYTFGSGTRLTVV.

The J gene is TRBJ1-2, the V gene TRBV5-5; tentatively, D is TRBD1 (6 bases). This CDR3 comprises 14 residues. The ends were cut back, 8 bases at V and 0 bases at J, with 14 bases in the middle. The germline gives CDR1 SGHKS, CDR2 YYEKEE (reference sequence). Here the CDR3 DNA reads TGTGCCAGTAGTGGACAGTCCGCTAACTATGGCTACACCTTC. Amino acid sequence: CASSGQSANYGYTF.